Sequencing of this TCR beta chain was carried out in a study of cytomegalovirus exposure and HLA in healthy donors. Study-wide findings and caveats: Cytomegalovirus-associated TCR beta chains were listed, numbering roughly 150. Reported results showed that the classifier diagnosed cytomegalovirus status with high specificity and sensitivity.

Comment on this clone: Its antigen is unknown.

Vbeta (60) and Jbeta (13) primers were used in the PCR. Profiled with immunoSEQ multiplex PCR; TCRdb holds only in-frame clones, not every one. The sample includes roughly 190,000 clones, 79% of them seen just once. V lost 6 bases, J lost 2 bases, and 5 bases stayed unmatched. The CDR3 sequence is 15 residues long. CDR1 and CDR2 (germline): MNHEY, SVGAGI. The sequenced sample was PBMCs. V usage is TRBV6-5 and J usage is TRBJ2-7, with 12 bases fitting TRBD1. This TCR was sampled from a woman aged 18-29 years in good health and CMV-seronegative. The CDR3 region is CASRGTGGKPYEQYF. The CDR3 DNA sequence: TGTGCCAGCAGGGGGACAGGGGGCAAACCCTACGAGCAGTACTTC.